This entry lists 5 T cell receptor beta chains sequenced from one sample in a study of T-cell reconstitution after alpha-beta-depleted transplantation in children. During its preparation, the TCRbeta library received unique molecular identifiers. TCRdb re-derived calls from the PCR reads in MiXCR, one entry per CDR3 protein. Of approximately 350,000 distinct CDR3 sequences listed, 15% to 20% are singletons. Specimen: PBMCs, mostly from graft donor cells, collected 360 days after TCRalphabeta/CD19-depleted stem cell transplant. These receptors all come from a male patient aged 2 to 10 who had a stem cell transplant for acute lymphoblastic leukemia, so the T cells may come from the graft donor.

This clonotype has just a few counts. This chain joins TRBV12-3 or TRBV12-4 and TRBJ2-7, with D possibly being TRBD2 (5 bases). The CDR3 sequence is 15 residues long. V was shortened by 1 base and J by 6 bases, with 16 bases between the two germline ends. CDR3 sequence: CASSLGSRRRGEQYF. The DNA for the CDR3 is TGTGCCAGCAGTTTAGGGTCTCGGAGACGGGGCGAGCAGTACTTC.

The rearrangement links TRBV4-3 to TRBJ2-2, with 12 positions matching TRBD2. Germline values: CDR1 LGHNA, CDR2 YSLEER. This CDR3 comprises 17 residues. V shed 0 bases, J shed 6 bases, and the junction held 5 bases outside the gene matches. As DNA, the CDR3 is TGCGCCAGCAGCCAAGACCCTAGCGGGAGGGCCGCCGGGGAGCTGTTTTTT. Translating gives CASSQDPSGRAAGELFF.

This chain uses TRBV30 with TRBJ2-1; 11 bases are a match to TRBD2. Looked up from germline, CDR1 is GTSNPN and CDR2 is SVGIG (reference sequence). The CDR3 contains 15 residues. V shed 4 bases, J shed 2 bases, and the junction held 4 bases outside the gene matches. In DNA, the CDR3 is TGTGCCTGGACCAGGACTAGCGGGCCCTACAATGAGCAGTTCTTC. It encodes CAWTRTSGPYNEQFF.

Only a few counts were recorded for this clonotype. The genes are TRBV28 and TRBJ2-2; D not resolved. The length of the CDR3 is 14 residues. Germline V gives CDR1 MDHEN, CDR2 SYDVKM. V gave up 3 bases and J gave up 4 bases, with 9 bases separating them. CDR3 sequence: CASSLRLFTGELFF. The DNA of the CDR3 is TGTGCCAGCAGTTTGAGACTCTTCACCGGGGAGCTGTTTTTT. Complete variable domain (other parts from reference TRBV28 and TRBJ2-2): DVKVTQSSRYLVKRTGEKVFLECVQDMDHENMFWYRQDPGLGLRLIYFSYDVKMKEKGDIPEGYSVSREKKERFSLILESASTNQTSMYLCASSLRLFTGELFFGEGSRLTVL.

This chain uses TRBV20-1 with TRBJ2-3, with TRBD1 as a possible D gene (5 bases). The CDR3 has 12 amino acids. Germline values: CDR1 DFQATT, CDR2 SNEGSKA (reference sequence). V was cut by 5 bases and J by 8 bases, with 14 bases left in between. DNA of the CDR3: TGCAGTGCTGGACAAGGGATGGTTACGCAGTATTTT. This sequence encodes CSAGQGMVTQYF.